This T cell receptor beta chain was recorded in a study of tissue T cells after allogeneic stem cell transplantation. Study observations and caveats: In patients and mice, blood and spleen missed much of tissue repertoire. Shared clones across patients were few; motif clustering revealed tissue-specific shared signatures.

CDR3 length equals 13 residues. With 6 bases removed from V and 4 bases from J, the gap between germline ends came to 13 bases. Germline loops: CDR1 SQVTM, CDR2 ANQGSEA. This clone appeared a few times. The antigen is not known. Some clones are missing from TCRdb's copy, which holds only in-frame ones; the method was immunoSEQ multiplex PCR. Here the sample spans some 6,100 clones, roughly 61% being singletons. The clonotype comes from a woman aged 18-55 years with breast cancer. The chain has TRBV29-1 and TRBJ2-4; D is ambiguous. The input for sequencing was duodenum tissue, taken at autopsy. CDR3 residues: CSVAPTAKNIQYF. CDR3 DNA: TGCAGCGTCGCGCCGACGGCTAAAAACATTCAGTACTTC. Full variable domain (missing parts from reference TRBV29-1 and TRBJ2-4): SAVISQKPSRDICQRGTSLTIQCQVDSQVTMMFWYRQQPGQSLTLIATANQGSEATYESGFVIDKFPISRPNLTFSTLTVSNMSPEDSSIYLCSVAPTAKNIQYFGAGTRLSVL.